A selection of T cell receptor beta chains follows, all from one sample in a study of identical twins. TCRdb itself ran the 5' RACE reads through MiXCR, one entry per CDR3 protein. The table has hundreds of thousands of distinct CDR3 sequences, approximately 9% seen once. Sequenced material: memory (CD45RO+) T cells sorted from blood. Every receptor here comes from a woman between 18 and 29 years old in good health. CDR3s include the opening cysteine and the closing phenylalanine or tryptophan. D genes are given only for firm matches. Some rows mark clone size as missing; the rest say once, few, many or name a class of expanded clone.

TRBV18	TRBJ1-1	.	.	TGTGCCAGCTCACAACAGGAGATGAACACTGAAGCTTTCTTT	CASSQQEMNTEAFF
TRBV18	TRBJ2-1	.	few	TGTGCCAGCTCACAGAGGGACGGTGAGCAGTTCTTC	CASSQRDGEQFF
TRBV7-2	TRBJ2-1	TRBD2	.	TGTGCCAGCAGTAGACTAGCGGGAGTGTATAATGAGCAGTTCTTC	CASSRLAGVYNEQFF
TRBV3-1	TRBJ2-3	TRBD2	many	TGTGCCAGCAGCCAAAGAGCGGGGGGGCGAGATACGCAGTATTTT	CASSQRAGGRDTQYF
TRBV4-2	TRBJ2-1	TRBD2	.	TGTGCCAGCAGCCAAGAGAATTCCGGGGGGGGCTACAATGAGCAGTTCTTC	CASSQENSGGGYNEQFF
TRBV29-1	TRBJ2-2	.	.	TGCAGCGTTGCCCGAGCCGCCGGGGAGCTGTTTTTT	CSVARAAGELFF
TRBV7-2	TRBJ2-5	TRBD2	many	TGTGCCAGCAGCTCGGCTAGCGGACTCCAAGAGACCCAGTACTTC	CASSSASGLQETQYF
TRBV20-1	TRBJ1-4	.	many	TGCAGTGCTAGCTTAGGGAGGAATGAAAAACTGTTTTTT	CSASLGRNEKLFF
TRBV1	TRBJ2-7	.	few	TGCACCAGCAGCCCTAGACAGGGGCCCACCTACGAGCAGTACTTC	CTSSPRQGPTYEQYF
TRBV13	TRBJ2-7	TRBD2	few	TGTGCCAGCAGCAGGACTAGCGGGAGCGTCGAGCAGTACTTC	CASSRTSGSVEQYF
TRBV12-3/TRBV12-4	TRBJ2-3	TRBD2	.	TGTGCCAGCAGTTTTCTAGCGGTCGGAGGGAGTAGCACAGATACGCAGTATTTT	CASSFLAVGGSSTDTQYF
TRBV10-2	TRBJ2-3	.	.	TGCGCCAGCAGTGAGTCGATTAGCGGCAGCACAGATACGCAGTATTTT	CASSESISGSTDTQYF
TRBV10-1	TRBJ2-5	.	many	TGCGCCAGCAGGCAGGGGCGAGAGACCCAGTACTTC	CASRQGRETQYF
TRBV9	TRBJ2-7	TRBD2	many	TGTGCCAGCAGCACCCGACTAGCGGGGGACGAGCAGTACTTC	CASSTRLAGDEQYF
TRBV20-1	TRBJ1-5	.	.	TGCAGTGCTAGGAGTTGGGGGTGGGAACAGCCCCAGCATTTT	CSARSWGWEQPQHF
TRBV6-2/TRBV6-3	TRBJ1-2	.	few	TGTGCCAGCAGTTACTCCTTCCACTATGGCTACACCTTC	CASSYSFHYGYTF
TRBV5-1	TRBJ2-7	.	once	TGCGCCAGCGGGGATGGGGGGCCAACCTACGAGCAGTACTTC	CASGDGGPTYEQYF
TRBV12-3/TRBV12-4	TRBJ2-5	TRBD1	many	TGTGCCAGCAGTGGAATACAGGGGGGAGGAGAGACCCAGTACTTC	CASSGIQGGGETQYF
TRBV12-3/TRBV12-4	TRBJ2-1	TRBD1	.	TGTGCCAGCAGTTTAACCGGGACAGGGGTGGTCAATGAGCAGTTCTTC	CASSLTGTGVVNEQFF
TRBV6-2/TRBV6-3	TRBJ2-2	TRBD2	few	TGTGCCAGCAGAAGCGCCCCGGGAGGTAATAACACCGGGGAGCTGTTTTTT	CASRSAPGGNNTGELFF
TRBV15	TRBJ1-4	TRBD1	.	TGTGCCACCAGGTCCGGGACAGGGGGCTGGTCGACTAATGAAAAACTGTTTTTT	CATRSGTGGWSTNEKLFF
TRBV29-1	TRBJ1-1	.	few	TGCAGCGTTGAGGAGGGGATACGGACTGAAGCTTTCTTT	CSVEEGIRTEAFF